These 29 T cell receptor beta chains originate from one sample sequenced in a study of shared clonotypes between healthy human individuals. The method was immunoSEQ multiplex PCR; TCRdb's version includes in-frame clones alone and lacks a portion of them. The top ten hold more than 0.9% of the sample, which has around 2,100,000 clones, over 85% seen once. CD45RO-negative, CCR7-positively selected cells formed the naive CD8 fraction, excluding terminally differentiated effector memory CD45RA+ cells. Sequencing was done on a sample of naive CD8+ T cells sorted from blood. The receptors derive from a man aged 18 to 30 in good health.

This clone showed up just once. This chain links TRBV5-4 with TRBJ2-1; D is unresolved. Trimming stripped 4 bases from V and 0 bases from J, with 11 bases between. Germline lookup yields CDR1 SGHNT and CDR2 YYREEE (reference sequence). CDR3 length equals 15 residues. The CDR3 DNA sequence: TGTGCCAGCAGCCCGGTCACAAGCTCCTACAATGAGCAGTTCTTC. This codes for CASSPVTSSYNEQFF. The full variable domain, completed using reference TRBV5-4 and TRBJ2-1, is ETGVTQSPTHLIKTRGQQVTLRCSSQSGHNTVSWYQQALGQGPQFIFQYYREEENGRGNFPPRFSGLQFPNYSSELNVNALELDDSALYLCASSPVTSSYNEQFFGPGTRLTVL.

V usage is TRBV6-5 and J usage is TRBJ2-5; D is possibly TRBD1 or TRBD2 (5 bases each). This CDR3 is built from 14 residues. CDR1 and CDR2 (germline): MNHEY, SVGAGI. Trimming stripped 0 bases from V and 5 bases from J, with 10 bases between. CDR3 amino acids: CASSYSEGRETQYF. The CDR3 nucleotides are TGTGCCAGCAGTTACTCAGAGGGGCGGGAGACCCAGTACTTC.

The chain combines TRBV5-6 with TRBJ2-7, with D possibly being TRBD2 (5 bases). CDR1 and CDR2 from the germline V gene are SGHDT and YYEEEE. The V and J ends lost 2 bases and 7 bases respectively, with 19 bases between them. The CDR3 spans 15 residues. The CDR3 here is CASSFLREIPGEQYF. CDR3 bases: TGTGCCAGCAGCTTCCTTCGGGAAATCCCGGGGGAGCAGTACTTC.

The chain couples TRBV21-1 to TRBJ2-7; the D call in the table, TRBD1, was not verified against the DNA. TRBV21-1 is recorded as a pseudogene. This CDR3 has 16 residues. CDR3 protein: CASSKGARADSYEQYF. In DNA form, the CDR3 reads TGTGCCAGCAGCAAAGGGGCCAGGGCGGATTCCTACGAGCAGTACTTC.

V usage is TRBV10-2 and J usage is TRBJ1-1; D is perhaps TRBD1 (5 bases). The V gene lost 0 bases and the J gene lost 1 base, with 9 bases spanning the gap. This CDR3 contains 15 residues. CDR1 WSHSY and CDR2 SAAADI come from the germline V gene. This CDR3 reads CASSESFQGNTEAFF. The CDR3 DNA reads TGCGCCAGCAGTGAGTCGTTCCAGGGGAACACTGAAGCTTTCTTT.

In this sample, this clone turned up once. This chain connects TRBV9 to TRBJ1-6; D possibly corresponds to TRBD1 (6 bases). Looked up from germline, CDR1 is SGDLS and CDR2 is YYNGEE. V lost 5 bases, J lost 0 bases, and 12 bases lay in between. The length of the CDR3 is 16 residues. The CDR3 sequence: CASSDPDSSYNSPLHF. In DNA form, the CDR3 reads TGTGCCAGCAGTGATCCGGACAGCTCCTATAATTCACCCCTCCACTTT.

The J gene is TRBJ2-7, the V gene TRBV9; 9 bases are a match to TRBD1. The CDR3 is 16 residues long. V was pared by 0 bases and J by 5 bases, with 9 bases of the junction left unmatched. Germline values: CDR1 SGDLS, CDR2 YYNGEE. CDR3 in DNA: TGTGCCAGCAGCGTAGAAGGGACAGGGATTTTAGACGAGCAGTACTTC. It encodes CASSVEGTGILDEQYF.

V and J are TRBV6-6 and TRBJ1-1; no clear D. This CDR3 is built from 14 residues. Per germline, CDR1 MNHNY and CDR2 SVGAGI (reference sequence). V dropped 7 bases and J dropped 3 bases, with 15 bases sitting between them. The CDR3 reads CASTLRAPDTEAFF. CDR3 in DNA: TGTGCCAGCACCCTACGGGCCCCGGACACTGAAGCTTTCTTT.

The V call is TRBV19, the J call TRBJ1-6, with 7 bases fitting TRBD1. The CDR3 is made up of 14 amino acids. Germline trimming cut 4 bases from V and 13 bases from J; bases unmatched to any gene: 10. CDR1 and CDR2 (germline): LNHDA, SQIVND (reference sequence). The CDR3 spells CASSTAQGKWPLHF. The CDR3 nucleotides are TGTGCCAGTAGTACCGCACAGGGGAAGTGGCCCCTCCACTTT.

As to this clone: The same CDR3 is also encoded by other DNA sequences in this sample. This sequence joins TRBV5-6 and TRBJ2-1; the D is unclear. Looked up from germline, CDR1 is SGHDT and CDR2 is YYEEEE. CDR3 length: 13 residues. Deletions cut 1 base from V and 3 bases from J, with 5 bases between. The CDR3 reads CASSLSSYNEQFF. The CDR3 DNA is TGTGCCAGCAGCTTGTCTAGCTACAATGAGCAGTTCTTC.

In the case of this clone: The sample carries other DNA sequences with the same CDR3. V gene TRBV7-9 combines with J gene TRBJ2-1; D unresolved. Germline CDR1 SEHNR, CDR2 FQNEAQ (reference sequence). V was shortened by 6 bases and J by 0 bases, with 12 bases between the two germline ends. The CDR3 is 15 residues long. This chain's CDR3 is CASSPTPSSYNEQFF. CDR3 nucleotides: TGTGCCAGCAGTCCAACTCCGAGCTCCTACAATGAGCAGTTCTTC.

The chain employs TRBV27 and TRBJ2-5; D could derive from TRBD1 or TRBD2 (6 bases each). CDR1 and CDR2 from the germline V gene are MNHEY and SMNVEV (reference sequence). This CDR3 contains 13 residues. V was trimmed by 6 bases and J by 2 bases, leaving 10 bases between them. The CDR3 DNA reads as TGTGCCAGCAGGGGGGGCAGGCAAGAGACCCAGTACTTC. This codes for CASRGGRQETQYF.

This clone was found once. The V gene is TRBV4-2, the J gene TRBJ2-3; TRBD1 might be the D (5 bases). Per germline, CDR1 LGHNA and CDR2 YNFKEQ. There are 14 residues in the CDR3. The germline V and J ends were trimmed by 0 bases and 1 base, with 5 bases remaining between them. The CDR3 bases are TGTGCCAGCAGCCAAGACAGGGGCACAGATACGCAGTATTTT. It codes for CASSQDRGTDTQYF.

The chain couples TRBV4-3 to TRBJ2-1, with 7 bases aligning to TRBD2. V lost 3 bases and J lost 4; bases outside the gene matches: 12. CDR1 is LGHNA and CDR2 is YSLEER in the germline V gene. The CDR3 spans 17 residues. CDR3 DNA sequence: TGCGCCAGCAGCCACCCAACTGGTGAGGGACTATACAATGAGCAGTTCTTC. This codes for CASSHPTGEGLYNEQFF.

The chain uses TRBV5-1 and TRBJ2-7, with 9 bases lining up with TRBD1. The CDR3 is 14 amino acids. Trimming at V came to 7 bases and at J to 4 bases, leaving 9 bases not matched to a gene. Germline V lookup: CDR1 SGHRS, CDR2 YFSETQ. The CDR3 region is CASSSGTGQYEQYF. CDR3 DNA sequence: TGCGCCAGCTCCTCGGGGACAGGGCAGTACGAGCAGTACTTC.

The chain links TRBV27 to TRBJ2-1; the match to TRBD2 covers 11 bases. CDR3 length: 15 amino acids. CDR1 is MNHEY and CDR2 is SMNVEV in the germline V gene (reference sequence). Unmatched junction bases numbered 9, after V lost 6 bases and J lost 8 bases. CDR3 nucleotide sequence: TGTGCCAGCAGGAAACTAGCGGGAGTGGTCGATGAGCAGTTCTTC. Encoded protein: CASRKLAGVVDEQFF.

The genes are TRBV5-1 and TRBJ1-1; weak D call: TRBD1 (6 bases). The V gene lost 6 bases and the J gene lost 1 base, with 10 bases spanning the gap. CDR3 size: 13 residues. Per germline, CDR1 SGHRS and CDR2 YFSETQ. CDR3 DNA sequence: TGCGCCAGCATCCTACAGGGGAACACTGAAGCTTTCTTT. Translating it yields CASILQGNTEAFF.

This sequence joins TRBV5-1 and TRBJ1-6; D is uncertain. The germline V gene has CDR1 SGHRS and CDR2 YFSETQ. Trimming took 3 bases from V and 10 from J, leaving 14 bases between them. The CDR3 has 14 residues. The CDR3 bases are TGCGCCAGCAGCTATGATGACTTAGGGTCACCCCTCCACTTT. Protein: CASSYDDLGSPLHF.

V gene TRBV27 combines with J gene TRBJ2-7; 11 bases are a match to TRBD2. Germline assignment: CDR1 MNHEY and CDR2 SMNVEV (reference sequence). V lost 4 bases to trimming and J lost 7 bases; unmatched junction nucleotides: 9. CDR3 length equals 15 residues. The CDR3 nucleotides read TGTGCCAGCAGTTCCCAGACTAGCGGGATGGGTGAGCAGTACTTC. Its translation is CASSSQTSGMGEQYF.

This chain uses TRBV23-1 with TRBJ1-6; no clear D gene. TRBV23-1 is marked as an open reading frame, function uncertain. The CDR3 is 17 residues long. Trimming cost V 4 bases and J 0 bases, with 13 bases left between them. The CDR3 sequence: CASSRTCPSSYNSPLHF. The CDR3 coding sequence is TGCGCCAGCAGTCGCACGTGCCCGAGCTCCTATAATTCACCCCTCCACTTT.

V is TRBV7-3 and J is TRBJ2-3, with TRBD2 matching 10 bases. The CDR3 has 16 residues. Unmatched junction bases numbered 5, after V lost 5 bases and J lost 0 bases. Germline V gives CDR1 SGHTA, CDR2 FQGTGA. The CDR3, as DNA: TGTGCCAGCAGCAAACTAGCGGGGTCTAGCACAGATACGCAGTATTTT. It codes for CASSKLAGSSTDTQYF.

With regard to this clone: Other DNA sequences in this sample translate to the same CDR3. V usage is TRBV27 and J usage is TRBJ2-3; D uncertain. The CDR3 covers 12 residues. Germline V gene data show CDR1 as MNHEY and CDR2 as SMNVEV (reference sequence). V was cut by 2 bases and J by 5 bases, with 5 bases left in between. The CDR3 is CASSLMGDTQYF. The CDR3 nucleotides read TGTGCCAGCAGTTTAATGGGAGATACGCAGTATTTT.

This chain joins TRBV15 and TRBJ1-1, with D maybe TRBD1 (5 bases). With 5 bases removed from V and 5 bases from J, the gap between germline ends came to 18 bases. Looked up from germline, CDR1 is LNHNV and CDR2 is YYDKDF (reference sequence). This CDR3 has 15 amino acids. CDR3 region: CATSADRVGETEAFF. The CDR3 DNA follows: TGTGCCACCAGCGCTGACCGGGTGGGGGAGACTGAAGCTTTCTTT.

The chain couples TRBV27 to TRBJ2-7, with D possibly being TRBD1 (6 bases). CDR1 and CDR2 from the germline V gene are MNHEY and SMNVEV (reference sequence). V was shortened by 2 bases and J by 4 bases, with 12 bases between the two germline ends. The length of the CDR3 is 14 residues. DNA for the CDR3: TGTGCCAGCAGTTTAGCATCACAGGGTTACGAGCAGTACTTC. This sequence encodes CASSLASQGYEQYF.

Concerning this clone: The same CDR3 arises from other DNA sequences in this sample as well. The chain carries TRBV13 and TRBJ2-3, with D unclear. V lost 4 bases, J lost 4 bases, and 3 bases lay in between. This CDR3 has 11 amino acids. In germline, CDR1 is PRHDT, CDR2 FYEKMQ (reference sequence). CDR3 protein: CASSSADTQYF. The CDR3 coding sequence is TGTGCCAGCAGCTCGGCAGATACGCAGTATTTT.

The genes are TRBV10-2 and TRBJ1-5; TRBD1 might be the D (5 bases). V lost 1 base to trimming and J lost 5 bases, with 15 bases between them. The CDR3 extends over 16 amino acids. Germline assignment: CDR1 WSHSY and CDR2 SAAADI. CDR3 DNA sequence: TGCGCCAGCAGTGAGTGGGGCACGGCCGAGGATCAGCCCCAGCATTTT. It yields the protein CASSEWGTAEDQPQHF.

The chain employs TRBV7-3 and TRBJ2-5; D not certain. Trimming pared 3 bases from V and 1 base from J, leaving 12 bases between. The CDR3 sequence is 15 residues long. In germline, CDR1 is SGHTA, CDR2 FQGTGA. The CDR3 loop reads CASSFGPPGQETQYF. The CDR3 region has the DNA TGTGCCAGCAGCTTTGGACCGCCTGGCCAAGAGACCCAGTACTTC.

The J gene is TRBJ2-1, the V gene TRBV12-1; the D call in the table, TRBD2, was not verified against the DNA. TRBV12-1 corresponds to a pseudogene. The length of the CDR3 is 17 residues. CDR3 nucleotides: TGTGCCAGCAGCCCGTCCCTAGCGGGGGGGCCCCTCAATGAGCAGTTCTTC. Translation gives CASSPSLAGGPLNEQFF.

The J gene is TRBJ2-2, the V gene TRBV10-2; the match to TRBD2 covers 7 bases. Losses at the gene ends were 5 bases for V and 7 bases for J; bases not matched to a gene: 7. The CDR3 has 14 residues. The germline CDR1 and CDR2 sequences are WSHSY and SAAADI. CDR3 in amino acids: CASSTAGTVGELFF. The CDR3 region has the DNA TGCGCCAGCAGTACAGCGGGAACAGTCGGGGAGCTGTTTTTT.